This TCR beta chain was captured in a study of somatic mutations in cytotoxic T cells in rheumatoid arthritis. Study details: Patient blood, approximately 31 ml in EDTA, was obtained immediately after diagnosis and prior to the start of any treatment.

Here immunoSEQ multiplex PCR was the method, and the copy in TCRdb shows in-frame clones only, minus some. This table has roughly 14,000 clones, 75% to 95% appearing once. The CDR3 has 14 residues. CDR1 is SQVTM, CDR2 ANQGSEA, per germline. V lost 7 bases and J 2 bases, leaving 17 bases between the germline ends. In regard to this clone: Its antigen is as yet unknown.

The study pulled out CD4+ and CD8+ cells with positive magnetic bead selection and then checked their purity by flow cytometry. The study, taken as a whole, reports: Statistical analysis of the slight TRBV07 underrepresentation in rheumatoid arthritis patients did not adjust for multiple comparisons. Measured CD8+ T-cell clonality, a value compared between rheumatoid arthritis patients and age-matched healthy controls, did not differ significantly.

The specimen was CD4+ T cells sorted from blood. The clonotype comes from a man between 65 and 79 years old with rheumatoid arthritis. The V gene is TRBV29-1, the J gene TRBJ2-5; perhaps TRBD2 as D (5 bases). CDR3 in amino acids: CSACERAPQETQYF. The CDR3 DNA reads TGCAGCGCATGCGAGAGGGCCCCTCAAGAGACCCAGTACTTC.